Following are 9 T cell receptor beta chains from one sample sequenced in a study of beta chain features in type 1 diabetes. Study-wide results and caveats: Patients with Type 1 diabetes showed moderately but significantly shorter TCRB CDR3s in all four CD4+ subsets.

As every portion of the isolated RNA was reverse transcribed, the sequencing read expressed TCRB transcripts. TCRdb's table, derived via immunoSEQ multiplex PCR, lists solely in-frame clones and lacks some. Of 150,000 to 200,000 clones listed, about 8.3% are singletons. The antigens for these receptors are not known. The sample comprised central memory CD4+ T cells from blood. Receptor source: a woman under 30 with type 1 diabetes.

This clone was counted only a few times. The rearrangement uses TRBV7-8 and TRBJ1-2; D perhaps matches TRBD1 (6 bases). With 0 bases removed from V and 8 bases from J, the gap between germline ends came to 13 bases. This CDR3 has 14 residues. Germline V gene data show CDR1 as SGHVS and CDR2 as FQNEAQ. The CDR3 reads CASSLAGARMGYTF. The DNA of the CDR3 is TGTGCCAGCAGCTTAGCGGGGGCACGGATGGGCTACACCTTC. Filled out from reference TRBV7-8 and TRBJ1-2, the complete variable domain reads GAGVSQSPRYKVAKRGQDVALRCDPISGHVSLFWYQQALGQGPEFLTYFQNEAQLDKSGLPSDRFFAERPEGSVSTLKIQRTQQEDSAVYLCASSLAGARMGYTFGSGTRLTVV.

This clone was detected only a few times. This chain joins TRBV7-2 and TRBJ1-6; the D gene is possibly TRBD1 (5 bases). Germline V gene data show CDR1 as SGHTA and CDR2 as FQGNSA. With 8 bases removed from V and 9 bases from J, the gap between germline ends came to 17 bases. The CDR3 contains 14 residues. The CDR3 reads CASGRGGYRSPLHF. Here the CDR3 DNA reads TGTGCCAGCGGGAGGGGAGGATACCGTTCACCCCTCCACTTT. The full variable domain, with the rest looked up from reference TRBV7-2 and TRBJ1-6, is GAGVSQSPSNKVTEKGKDVELRCDPISGHTALYWYRQSLGQGLEFLIYFQGNSAPDKSGLPSDRFSAERTGGSVSTLTIQRTQQEDSAVYLCASGRGGYRSPLHFGNGTRLTVT.

This clone was detected a few times. The chain couples TRBV4-3 to TRBJ1-2, with a tentative D call TRBD1 (5 bases). CDR1 is LGHNA and CDR2 is YSLEER in the germline V gene. The CDR3 is made up of 14 amino acids. V was shortened by 1 base and J by 7 bases, with 13 bases between the two germline ends. The CDR3 loop reads CASSQATQGGGYTF. The DNA of the CDR3 is TGCGCCAGCAGCCAAGCAACCCAGGGAGGTGGCTACACCTTC.

This clone was counted only a few times. The chain carries TRBV14 and TRBJ1-5; the match to TRBD1 covers 7 bases. The CDR3 is made up of 16 amino acids. V was clipped by 4 bases and J by 2 bases; unmatched bases: 8. Germline V gene data show CDR1 as SGHDN and CDR2 as FVKESK. CDR3 DNA: TGTGCCAGCAGCCCTACTACAGGGGATGGCAATCAGCCCCAGCATTTT. Protein: CASSPTTGDGNQPQHF.

V gene TRBV9 combines with J gene TRBJ1-2; D remains ambiguous. Germline V gives CDR1 SGDLS, CDR2 YYNGEE. The CDR3 is 11 amino acids. CDR3 residues: CAGGPHYGYTF. DNA for the CDR3: TGTGCGGGCGGGCCCCACTATGGCTACACCTTC.

This clone was observed a handful of times. For the CDR3, the DNA is TGCGCCAGCAGCGGGGACAGGGAAGATGAAAAACTGTTTTTT. It specifies CASSGDREDEKLFF. The rearrangement joins TRBV5-1 to TRBJ1-4; TRBD1 aligns across 9 bases. V was pared by 4 bases and J by 6 bases, with 4 bases of the junction left unmatched. In germline, CDR1 is SGHRS, CDR2 YFSETQ. The CDR3 has 14 amino acids. Looking up the rest from reference TRBV5-1 and TRBJ1-4 gives the full variable domain: KAGVTQTPRYLIKTRGQQVTLSCSPISGHRSVSWYQQTPGQGLQFLFEYFSETQRNKGNFPGRFSGRQFSNSRSEMNVSTLELGDSALYLCASSGDREDEKLFFGSGTQLSVL.

This chain joins TRBV7-9 and TRBJ2-7; D gene unclear. Germline assignment: CDR1 SEHNR and CDR2 FQNEAQ (reference sequence). Trimming took off 1 base at V and 5 bases at J, with 6 bases between the two ends. The CDR3 extends over 12 amino acids. CDR3 in amino acids: CASSLVSDEQYF. CDR3 nucleotide sequence: TGTGCCAGCAGCTTAGTGAGTGACGAGCAGTACTTC.

Worth noting for this clone: The junction departs from the called germline gene at one end, perhaps through a read error. This chain uses TRBV7-9 with TRBJ2-7; no clear D gene. The CDR3 has 12 residues. In germline, CDR1 is SEHNR, CDR2 FQNEAQ (reference sequence). The DNA of the CDR3 is TGTGCCAGCAGCTTAGCGGTAGCTCCGCCGTCCTTC. Encoded protein: CASSLAVAPPSF.

The table lists this clone with a few counts. The rearrangement links TRBV9 to TRBJ2-7, with 7 bases that match TRBD2. Germline CDR1 SGDLS, CDR2 YYNGEE. The CDR3 is made up of 14 amino acids. Trimming took 0 bases from V and 5 from J; bases not matched to a gene: 5. The CDR3 region is CASSVGGAGNEQYF. The CDR3 nucleotides are TGTGCCAGCAGCGTAGGAGGAGCGGGGAACGAGCAGTACTTC.